One and the same sample provided the 32 T cell receptor beta chains below, sequenced in a study of spatial heterogeneity in lung cancer. Noted time point: sample taken at primary tumor resection. Without sorting, whole RNA was sequenced from tumor, nontumor lung or frozen PBMC. Via MiXCR, TCRdb re-called the 5' RACE reads, giving one row per CDR3 protein. The data contain 39,000 or so distinct CDR3 sequences, roughly 8% of them singletons. Specimen: PBMCs, collected at surgery. These receptors all come from a male donor with early-stage non-small cell lung cancer.

This clonotype was seen a few times. The gene calls are TRBV12-3 or TRBV12-4 and TRBJ1-2, with D maybe TRBD1 (5 bases). The CDR3 totals 15 residues. V shed 7 bases and J shed 7 bases, with 22 bases lying between them. The CDR3 loop is CASTLGARGEVGYTF. CDR3 bases: TGTGCCAGCACTCTTGGAGCAAGGGGAGAAGTTGGCTACACCTTC.

In its sample, this clonotype was seen many times. V is TRBV20-1 and J is TRBJ2-5; 8 bases agree with TRBD1. There are 16 residues in the CDR3. CDR1 and CDR2 (germline): DFQATT, SNEGSKA (reference sequence). V trimming: 3 bases; J trimming: 0 bases; junction bases outside the gene matches: 9. CDR3 in DNA: TGCAGTGCTAGTGACAGGGGTAAAATGTACCAAGAGACCCAGTACTTC. As protein: CSASDRGKMYQETQYF.

This clonotype was seen repeatedly, ten times or more. V is TRBV6-2 or TRBV6-3 and J is TRBJ2-3, with D perhaps TRBD2 (6 bases). The V end lost 2 bases, the J end lost 3 bases, and 21 bases lay between the germline ends. The CDR3 has 18 amino acids. Germline V gene data show CDR1 as MNHEY and CDR2 as SVGEGT. The CDR3 loop reads CASSYNLDAGLPTDTQYF. For the CDR3, the DNA is TGTGCCAGCAGTTACAACCTGGACGCGGGACTTCCAACAGATACGCAGTATTTT.

This clonotype was counted at least ten times. The chain recombines TRBV7-9 with TRBJ2-2; TRBD2 aligns across 14 bases. CDR1 and CDR2 (germline): SEHNR, FQNEAQ (reference sequence). V lost 5 bases and J lost 1; bases outside the gene matches: 12. The CDR3 has 20 amino acids. The CDR3 nucleotides read TGTGCCAGCAGCCCCGCGGTCGGACTAGCGGGGGGCCGGAACACCGGGGAGCTGTTTTTT. It specifies CASSPAVGLAGGRNTGELFF.

This clonotype turned up a few times. The chain carries TRBV18 and TRBJ2-1; tentative D call: TRBD2 (6 bases). V lost 3 bases and J 9 bases, leaving 18 bases between the germline ends. In germline, CDR1 is KGHSH, CDR2 LQKENI. The CDR3 covers 15 residues. CDR3 coding DNA: TGTGCCAGCTCACCGGGGAGGCCCGAAGATTCTGAGCAGTTCTTC. Its translation: CASSPGRPEDSEQFF.

There are many counts of this clonotype. This CDR3 is CAIGTGGSYEQYV. The CDR3 nucleotides are TGTGCCATCGGGACGGGAGGCTCCTACGAGCAGTACGTC. J is TRBJ2-7 and V is TRBV10-3; 7 bases agree with TRBD2. The CDR3 loop spans 13 amino acids. V lost 8 bases and J lost 0; bases outside the gene matches: 4. CDR1 and CDR2 from the germline V gene are ENHRY and SYGVKD.

This clonotype was seen repeatedly, ten times or more. CDR3 sequence (DNA): TGTGCCAGAAGCTTAATCCCAACTGAAGCTTTCTTT. It is translated as CARSLIPTEAFF. The chain recombines TRBV5-3 with TRBJ1-1; no firm D call. TRBV5-3 is an open reading frame, and its role is uncertain. Trimming pared 2 bases from V and 5 bases from J, leaving 7 bases between. The CDR3 extends over 12 amino acids.

This clonotype occurred a few times. This chain connects TRBV13 to TRBJ2-2; D not resolved. The CDR3 spans 14 residues. V was cut by 0 bases and J by 3 bases, with 5 bases left in between. Germline V CDR1 and CDR2: PRHDT, FYEKMQ (reference sequence). As DNA, the CDR3 is TGTGCCAGCAGCTTAGGTCTATACACCGGGGAGCTGTTTTTT. Its translation: CASSLGLYTGELFF. Together with reference TRBV13 and TRBJ2-2, the CDR3 gives the full variable domain: AAGVIQSPRHLIKEKRETATLKCYPIPRHDTVYWYQQGPGQDPQFLISFYEKMQSDKGSIPDRFSAQQFSDYHSELNMSSLELGDSALYFCASSLGLYTGELFFGEGSRLTVL.

Many counts were recorded for this clonotype. The J gene is TRBJ2-3, the V gene TRBV7-9, with TRBD2 as a possible D gene (5 bases). Germline V lookup: CDR1 SEHNR, CDR2 FQNEAQ (reference sequence). The CDR3 consists of 14 residues. Deletions cut 2 bases from V and 4 bases from J, with 10 bases between. The CDR3 protein is CASSLTGGADTQYF. The CDR3 nucleotides read TGTGCCAGCAGCTTAACCGGAGGTGCAGATACGCAGTATTTT.

Ten or more counts support this clonotype. The rearrangement joins TRBV30 to TRBJ1-3; D is unresolved. Germline CDR1 GTSNPN, CDR2 SVGIG (reference sequence). The ends were cut back, 3 bases at V and 0 bases at J, with 12 bases in the middle. The CDR3 loop spans 15 amino acids. CDR3 sequence reads: CAWSSGPLSGNTIYF. The DNA for the CDR3 is TGTGCCTGGAGCTCAGGACCTCTCTCTGGAAACACCATATATTTT. The full variable domain, its missing parts supplied by reference TRBV30 and TRBJ1-3, is SQTIHQWPATLVQPVGSPLSLECTVEGTSNPNLYWYRQAAGRGLQLLFYSVGIGQISSEVPQNLSASRPQDRQFILSSKKLLLSDSGFYLCAWSSGPLSGNTIYFGEGSWLTVV.

The rearrangement uses TRBV5-1 and TRBJ1-2; TRBD1 agrees at 7 bases. The length of the CDR3 is 14 residues. The germline V gene encodes CDR1 SGHRS and CDR2 YFSETQ. Trimming at V came to 0 bases and at J to 4 bases, leaving 3 bases not matched to a gene. CDR3 sequence (DNA): TGCGCCAGCAGCTTGGACAGGGGTGGCTATGGCTACACCTTC. Translation gives CASSLDRGGYGYTF.

This clonotype was found many times. The chain uses TRBV27 and TRBJ2-7; D possibly corresponds to TRBD1 (5 bases). V gave up 6 bases and J gave up 3 bases, with 15 bases separating them. Germline loops: CDR1 MNHEY, CDR2 SMNVEV (reference sequence). The CDR3 is 14 amino acids. The CDR3 spells CASSPRWGSYEQYV. CDR3 DNA: TGTGCCAGCAGCCCCCGGTGGGGCAGCTACGAGCAGTACGTC.

This clonotype was detected a few times. V gene TRBV4-1 combines with J gene TRBJ2-2; 15 bases fit TRBD2. V shed 3 bases and J 2 bases; nucleotides not matched to a gene: 4. The CDR3 has 18 residues. CDR1 and CDR2 from the germline V gene are MGHRA and YSYEKL. The CDR3 coding sequence is TGCGCCAGCAGCCAGCGGGGACTAGCGGGGGGAAACACCGGGGAGCTGTTTTTT. Translating it yields CASSQRGLAGGNTGELFF.

This clonotype was counted between two and nine times. The chain has TRBV20-1 and TRBJ2-4; D gene ambiguous. This CDR3 contains 13 residues. Per the germline V gene, CDR1 is DFQATT and CDR2 is SNEGSKA (reference sequence). Between the trimmed V and J ends, which lost 5 bases and 7 bases, there was a span of 15 bases. The CDR3 loop is CSADGQILNIQYF. In nucleotides, the CDR3 is TGCAGTGCTGACGGGCAGATACTGAACATTCAGTACTTC.

This clonotype was seen at least ten times. This rearrangement joins TRBV3-1 to TRBJ1-2; TRBD1 might be the D (5 bases). The V gene lost 1 base and the J gene lost 6 bases, with 9 bases spanning the gap. The V gene's germline CDR1 is LGHDT and CDR2 YNNKEL (reference sequence). The CDR3 is made up of 13 amino acids. The CDR3 here is CASSQVTGDGYTF. The CDR3 DNA follows: TGTGCCAGCAGCCAAGTTACAGGAGATGGCTACACCTTC.

The chain uses TRBV27 and TRBJ2-3; D is unresolved. Germline V gene data show CDR1 as MNHEY and CDR2 as SMNVEV (reference sequence). The V end lost 8 bases, the J end lost 8 bases, and 17 bases lay between the germline ends. This CDR3 contains 13 residues. The CDR3 spells CASAIQPPGTQYF. CDR3 DNA: TGTGCCAGCGCCATTCAGCCCCCTGGTACGCAGTATTTT.

This clonotype came up many times. CDR3 nucleotide sequence: TGTGCCAGCAGCCTGGCAGATACGCAGTATTTT. This codes for CASSLADTQYF. The rearrangement uses TRBV7-3 and TRBJ2-3, with D unclear. The CDR3 loop spans 11 amino acids. Looked up from germline, CDR1 is SGHTA and CDR2 is FQGTGA. V was shortened by 5 bases and J by 4 bases, with 4 bases between the two germline ends. Looking up the rest from reference TRBV7-3 and TRBJ2-3 gives the full variable domain: GAGVSQTPSNKVTEKGKYVELRCDPISGHTALYWYRQSLGQGPEFLIYFQGTGAADDSGLPNDRFFAVRPEGSVSTLKIQRTERGDSAVYLCASSLADTQYFGPGTRLTVL.

The V and J genes are TRBV13 and TRBJ2-3; D possibly corresponds to TRBD2 (6 bases). V was trimmed by 5 bases and J by 1 base, leaving 13 bases between them. There are 15 residues in the CDR3. Per the germline V gene, CDR1 is PRHDT and CDR2 is FYEKMQ (reference sequence). The CDR3, as DNA: TGTGCCAGCAGCACCATAGCGGTCCGCACAGATACGCAGTATTTT. This gives the protein CASSTIAVRTDTQYF.

This clonotype was seen ten or more times. The chain combines TRBV6-5 with TRBJ2-3; the D gene is possibly TRBD2 (6 bases). The CDR3 loop spans 15 amino acids. Trimming pared 2 bases from V and 4 bases from J, leaving 13 bases between. CDR1 is MNHEY and CDR2 is SVGAGI in the germline V gene. The CDR3 DNA reads as TGTGCCAGCAGTTACGCTACCGGGACTGCAGATACGCAGTATTTT. It yields the protein CASSYATGTADTQYF.

This clonotype was recorded at least ten times. The chain is built from TRBV20-1 and TRBJ1-1, with D perhaps TRBD1 (5 bases). Trimming pared 3 bases from V and 4 bases from J, leaving 18 bases between. The CDR3 runs to 15 residues. Germline V CDR1 and CDR2: DFQATT, SNEGSKA (reference sequence). The CDR3 DNA reads TGCAGTGCTAGTATCGCCAGGGCGAGTGGCACTGAAGCTTTCTTT. As protein: CSASIARASGTEAFF.

This clonotype was picked up many times. The chain combines TRBV7-8 with TRBJ2-1; 9 bases line up with TRBD1. CDR1 is SGHVS and CDR2 is FQNEAQ in the germline V gene. This CDR3 spans 15 amino acids. V shed 6 bases and J 4 bases; nucleotides not matched to a gene: 7. The CDR3: CASRPDRGTYNEQFF. As DNA, the CDR3 is TGTGCCAGCAGACCTGACAGGGGGACGTACAATGAGCAGTTCTTC.

This clonotype was seen many times. V is TRBV4-1 and J is TRBJ2-6; no clear D. Germline-derived CDR1 and CDR2 are MGHRA and YSYEKL. The CDR3 consists of 16 residues. V shed 0 bases and J shed 0 bases, with 6 bases lying between them. The CDR3 DNA is TGCGCCAGCAGCCAAGATGAACACTCTGGGGCCAACGTCCTGACTTTC. This encodes CASSQDEHSGANVLTF.

This clonotype was seen a few times. V usage is TRBV18 and J usage is TRBJ2-1; 9 bases fit TRBD1. The CDR3 runs 15 residues. V shed 3 bases and J 5 bases; nucleotides not matched to a gene: 5. Germline V lookup: CDR1 KGHSH, CDR2 LQKENI. DNA for the CDR3: TGTGCCAGCTCACCTGGGACAGGGACCCACAATGAGCAGTTCTTC. Encoded protein: CASSPGTGTHNEQFF.

This clonotype was seen a handful of times. The rearrangement links TRBV20-1 to TRBJ2-5, with a weak D call TRBD1 (6 bases). V shed 3 bases and J shed 0 bases, with 17 bases lying between them. Germline lookup yields CDR1 DFQATT and CDR2 SNEGSKA (reference sequence). The CDR3 consists of 16 residues. The CDR3 DNA reads as TGCAGTGCTAGTGGCCAGGCCGGGACACACCAAGAGACCCAGTACTTC. Amino acids: CSASGQAGTHQETQYF.

This clonotype was observed a handful of times. This chain uses TRBV12-3 or TRBV12-4 with TRBJ1-2; D ambiguous. The CDR3 extends over 13 amino acids. V was trimmed by 3 bases and J by 5 bases, leaving 10 bases between them. The chain's CDR3 is CASSFAGGYGYTF. Written as DNA, the CDR3 is TGTGCCAGCAGTTTCGCGGGAGGTTATGGCTACACCTTC.

This clonotype was detected many times. The chain couples TRBV2 to TRBJ2-2; 7 bases match TRBD1. V dropped 10 bases and J dropped 5; count of bases not matched to a gene: 10. CDR3 length equals 14 residues. Germline loops: CDR1 SNHLY, CDR2 FYNNEI. CDR3 DNA sequence: TGTGCCACCACCCTCAGGGGGTGGACCGGGGAGCTGTTTTTT. It translates to CATTLRGWTGELFF.

This clonotype appeared many times. The chain combines TRBV9 with TRBJ1-3; D not certain. Germline CDR1 is SGDLS and CDR2 is YYNGEE. This CDR3 is built from 15 residues. Trimming cost V 4 bases and J 0 bases, with 11 bases left between them. The CDR3 DNA reads as TGTGCCAGCAGCACCCGACCAAGCTCTGGAAACACCATATATTTT. Translated: CASSTRPSSGNTIYF.

As regards this clonotype: Possible read error: a much larger clone is one base away. The gene calls are TRBV6-5 and TRBJ1-5; D is undetermined. V was clipped by 2 bases and J by 4 bases, with 9 bases between them. The CDR3 totals 14 residues. The germline V gene has CDR1 MNHEY and CDR2 SVGAGI. The chain's CDR3 is CASSYDSGNQPQHF. DNA for the CDR3: TGTGCCAGCAGTTACGATTCGGGTAATCAGCCCCAGCATTTT.

Only a few counts were recorded for this clonotype. The CDR3 sequence is CATGQGLYNEQFF. As DNA, the CDR3 is TGTGCCACCGGACAGGGACTATACAATGAGCAGTTCTTC. This chain joins TRBV2 and TRBJ2-1, with a weak D call TRBD1 (8 bases). V shed 10 bases and J shed 4 bases, with 14 bases lying between them. CDR1 and CDR2 (germline): SNHLY, FYNNEI. The CDR3 covers 13 residues.

Many counts were recorded for this clonotype. This rearrangement joins TRBV5-1 to TRBJ2-1; D might be TRBD2 (5 bases). The CDR3 has 14 residues. Germline V gene lookup returns CDR1 SGHRS and CDR2 YFSETQ. The V gene lost 0 bases and the J gene lost 8 bases, with 12 bases spanning the gap. The CDR3 loop reads CASSLGPSFDEQFF. DNA of the CDR3: TGCGCCAGCAGCTTGGGTCCTAGCTTCGATGAGCAGTTCTTC.

As to this clonotype: A single base separates this from a much larger clone, so it may be a read error. CDR3 nucleotides: TGTGCCAGCAGTAATGCCGCCAATACGCAGTATTTT. The encoded protein is CASSNAANTQYF. The rearrangement links TRBV6-5 to TRBJ2-3; no firm D call. Germline V gene sequence: CDR1 MNHEY, CDR2 SVGAGI. This CDR3 comprises 12 residues. Trimming shortened V by 5 bases and J by 7 bases, and 10 bases separated the two germline ends.

Ten or more counts support this clonotype. V is TRBV29-1 and J is TRBJ2-1; D possibly uses TRBD1 or TRBD2 (5 bases each). CDR3 length: 12 residues. V was clipped by 5 bases and J by 6 bases, with 11 bases between them. Germline loops: CDR1 SQVTM, CDR2 ANQGSEA. CDR3 nucleotide sequence: TGCAGCGTTTCGGGGCGTTTCAATGAGCAGTTCTTC. It is translated as CSVSGRFNEQFF.